The present TCR beta chain was sequenced within a study of blood T cell repertoires in COVID-19. Turning to the study itself: Both acute and convalescent COVID-19 samples were obtained from the United States, Italy and Spain. The analysed material was cDNA or gDNA that came from T cells, B-cell-depleted T cells, or PBMCs.

Authors' analysis steps: For nucleated cells, counts were estimated from reference gene primer amplification. TCRdb's copy holds only in-frame clones and misses some; the assay was immunoSEQ multiplex PCR. The V and J calls and clone size come from that table; D and trimming were worked out from the DNA. The table includes fewer than 200,000 clones, approximately 85% detected once. The clonotype was recovered from a man between 35 and 55 years old who had recovered from COVID-19. Sample: peripheral blood.

CDR3 bases: TGTGCCAGCAGTCCCGGGACAGGGGAGGAAGAAGGCTACACCTTC. It codes for CASSPGTGEEEGYTF. The V call is TRBV2, the J call TRBJ1-2; 10 nucleotides line up with TRBD1. Germline V gives CDR1 SNHLY, CDR2 FYNNEI. CDR3 length equals 15 residues. Trimming cost V 5 bases and J 8 bases; bases outside gene matches: 11.